Listed here is a single TCR beta chain. Its antigen is as yet unknown. This sample was included in a study of CD8+ T cells in alopecia areata. Extraction and reverse transcription of RNA yielded cDNA as the sequencing template. Repertoires were generated with immunoSEQ multiplex PCR, while TCRdb's copy carries only in-frame clones and drops some. Of under 300,000 clones listed, roughly 60% are singletons. Regarding treatment: oral pan-JAK inhibitor, 5-10 mg twice daily. Alopecia areata patients had lesional scalp punch biopsies and peripheral blood taken from them. Study-level results: Clonality in the scalp and expanded CD8+ clones ranked among the top 100 were significantly decreased by tofacitinib.

This CDR3 is 15 amino acids long. CDR1 is SGHAT, CDR2 FQDESV, per germline (reference sequence). V was pared by 4 bases and J by 2 bases, with 14 bases between. The sequences come from CD4+ T cells sorted from blood, collected at week 52, from a patient treated with tofacitinib. The origin of this receptor is a human donor with alopecia areata. The chain recombines TRBV11-1 with TRBJ1-1; weak D call: TRBD1 (5 bases). The CDR3 coding sequence is TGTGCCAGCAGCTCCCGCGTCGGGGGAAACACTGAAGCTTTCTTT. Amino acids: CASSSRVGGNTEAFF.